Sequencing of this T cell receptor (beta chain) was carried out in a study of shared clonotypes between healthy human individuals (dated by TCRdb to the early 2020s). Study-level background: The cohort included three men and two women between 18 and 49 years of age. Blood TCR repertoires of about five healthy adults were deeply sequenced to estimate repertoire size and the extent of clonotype sharing between individuals. Per donor, three plates each were used for CD4 naive and CD4 memory, two for CD8 naive, and one for CD8 memory. Per donor, leukapheresis produced somewhere between about 0.8 and 9 billion PBMCs. Different laboratories and diverse techniques were used to prepare libraries and sequence TCR repertoires, to increase sequencing depth and limit assay-specific biases.

TCR CDR3 regions were amplified from genomic DNA by multiplex PCR using the deep immunoSEQ assay. Genomic DNA extracted from each cell subset was distributed evenly over all wells of several immunoSEQ 96-well plates, and each plate served as one replicate. For sorted subsets, roughly 200 ng of genomic DNA, equivalent to tens of thousands of T cell genomes, went into each replicate PCR. Purified libraries were measured with a Qubit 3.0 fluorometer, size-checked on a Bioanalyzer 2100, and measured again with the KAPA Library Quantification kit. Every immunoSEQ 96-well plate was sequenced on a dedicated single-read 150-cycle Illumina NextSeq 550 flow cell. The authors processed their data as follows. Because the immunoSEQ output included only junctional sequences and no quality scores, the filtering could not be the same as the filtering used for full-length reads. Sequences were annotated with PyIR, a Python wrapper for IgBLAST v1.9, and V/J genes and CDR3 were assigned using IMGT germline references. Any read was removed if the V/J assignment was weak (E-value above 1e-6), the CDR3 was missing, or the read contained stop codons, out-of-frame junctions, or ambiguous translated residues. A V3J clonotype was defined by an identical inferred V gene, J gene, and CDR3 amino acid sequence. The percentage overlap between two repertoires was calculated by dividing the number of shared unique clonotypes by the size of the smaller repertoire. Three approaches were used to assess repertoire richness: RTK rarefaction, the Chao1 estimator, and Recon v2.1 estimates of unobserved clonotypes. Generation probabilities for all TCRbeta clonotypes obtained by the gDNA method from a few donors were computed using OLGA. TCRdb retrieved this table from immuneACCESS and kept in-frame rearrangements only. Not all clones are present; in checked studies, unresolved V genes account for under half, and no reason is known for the remainder. V and J calls plus clone size are reproduced from that table; the DNA served to infer D and trimming. The sample table records 1.5 million to 2.5 million clones; about 95% of these occur just once. 1% to 1.5% of the sample lies in the top ten.

Paper-wide results and their limitations: Higher generation probabilities were observed for clonotypes shared by all four sorted-subset donors than for non-shared clonotypes. Because the study included only a small number of donors, the genetic and exposure-history diversity represented was limited. Pairwise subsampling indicated that sequencing depth was expected to affect the degree of clonotype sharing among donors. Across a handful of donors, roughly 5.4% of naive CD4, over 3% of naive CD8, under 2.5% of memory CD4, and 0.4% of memory CD8 clonotypes were shared. Only blood was sampled, and tissue TCR repertoires likely differ from those in blood. Incomplete sequencing was indicated by rarefaction of sorted-subset datasets, despite the large sequencing depth. Naive subsets generally had larger estimated clonotype richness than memory subsets.

V ends up 10 bases short and J 7 bases short, with an unmatched junction base count of 6. The germline V gene provides CDR1 MDHEN and CDR2 SYDVKM. The CDR3 goes from the cysteine to the phenylalanine over 13 residues. Only the CDR3 DNA stays, 39 bases, in frame from base 1. CD8 naive samples were CD45RO-negative cells positively selected for CCR7, giving a CD45RA+CCR7+ population that excluded TemRA cells. The donors were healthy, HIV-negative adults who had no recently reported acute infections or vaccinations. Only Caucasian adults living in Nashville, Tennessee, USA were represented among the donors. Blood was obtained by leukapheresis, after which PBMCs were separated by Ficoll-Histopaque density gradient centrifugation and cryopreserved in liquid nitrogen vapor phase. Purity and quantity of every magnetically sorted T cell population were checked by analytical flow cytometry. From each sorted fraction, genomic DNA was isolated and quantified by UV absorbance on a Nanodrop 2000c.

A word on this clone: Its antigen is still unknown. No base qualities exist here, and no much larger clone lies one base off it.

This clonotype was obtained from a man between 18 and 35 years old in good health. The chain joins TRBV28 to TRBJ1-4, with 10 middle bases fitting TRBD1. Sequencing was carried out using naive CD8+ T cells sorted from blood. What the cell subset or site label conveys for this sample: CD45RA+CCR7+. The CDR3 protein sequence reads: CATGGTGVEKLFF. The bases are TGTGCCACCGGAGGGACAGGGGTTGAAAAACTGTTTTTT.